This record concerns one T cell receptor (beta chain) sequence. These data originate in a study of T-cell memory formation after mild COVID-19. MiXCR, run by TCRdb on the 5' RACE reads, gives a single entry per CDR3 protein. The sample yields 580,000 or so distinct CDR3 sequences, roughly 17% seen once. Trimming cost V 0 bases and J 5 bases; bases outside gene matches: 4. Germline V gives CDR1 SNHLY, CDR2 FYNNEI. The CDR3 runs to 15 residues. The chain combines TRBV2 with TRBJ2-1, with 7 nucleotides matching TRBD2. The source is an adult woman who had mild COVID-19 (a few samples of this study predate the infection). Cell type and time point are not known. The sample taken for sequencing was PBMCs or a T cell subset sorted from them (not recorded which). The chain's CDR3 is CASSEAHLADNEQFF. CDR3 coding DNA: TGTGCCAGCAGTGAAGCGCACCTAGCGGACAATGAGCAGTTCTTC.